The clone carrying this T cell receptor beta chain showed up just a few times. What it binds is not known. V was cut by 7 bases and J by 2 bases, with 12 bases left in between. This CDR3 contains 14 residues. Germline lookup yields CDR1 MNHNS and CDR2 SASEGT. The PCR made use of 60 Vbeta and 13 Jbeta primers. Method: immunoSEQ multiplex PCR; TCRdb's copy keeps in-frame clones and lacks some. This table holds approximately 120,000 clones, over 70% found once. The data belong to a study of cytomegalovirus exposure and HLA in healthy donors. Study observations and caveats: TCR beta V segments were, for the most part, productive about 87% or about 30% of the time in an earlier analysis.

What was sequenced was PBMCs. The V and J genes are TRBV6-1 and TRBJ1-5, with D perhaps matching TRBD1 (6 bases). The TCR sequence derives from a man younger than 35 in good health and CMV-seropositive. The CDR3 coding sequence is TGTGCCAGCAATTCTGGACAGCGCAATCAGCCCCAGCATTTT. This translates into CASNSGQRNQPQHF.